These 9 T cell receptor beta chains share one sample of origin, sequenced in a study. Using its own MiXCR run on the reads, TCRdb lists one record per CDR3 protein. The sample carries about 15,000 distinct CDR3 sequences, roughly a third recorded once. The sample comprised blood. The receptors stem from a human donor.

V and J are TRBV4-2 and TRBJ1-3; a weak D match, TRBD1 (6 bases). CDR1 and CDR2 (germline): LGHNA, YNFKEQ. The CDR3 spans 17 residues. Trimming stripped 0 bases from V and 0 bases from J, with 12 bases between. The CDR3 bases are TGTGCCAGCAGCCAAGAAGGGGCAGGGGTCTCTGGAAACACCATATATTTT. Translated: CASSQEGAGVSGNTIYF.

Turning to this clonotype: A much larger clone differs by one base, so this may be a read error. The chain carries TRBV6-2 or TRBV6-3 and TRBJ2-1; TRBD1 aligns across 8 bases. The V gene's germline CDR1 is MNHEY and CDR2 SVGEGT. The CDR3 has 15 residues. J gave up 10 bases and V 6 bases, and 14 bases lay outside the gene matches. The CDR3 reads CASRLSGTGTYEQFF. In DNA form, the CDR3 reads TGTGCCAGCAGACTGTCCGGGACAGGCACCTACGAGCAGTTCTTC.

In its sample, this clonotype ranks as medium-sized (0.01 to 0.1%). The chain joins TRBV29-1 to TRBJ2-7; TRBD1 might be the D (6 bases). V was pared by 6 bases and J by 5 bases, with 14 bases between. Germline V gives CDR1 SQVTM, CDR2 ANQGSEA. This CDR3 contains 12 residues. The CDR3 DNA reads as TGCAGCGTCCAACAGGGATGGAACGAGCAGTACTTC. The encoded protein is CSVQQGWNEQYF.

The CDR3 region is CASSLRGGDGDRQMNTEAFF. CDR3 DNA sequence: TGTGCCAGCAGCTTAAGGGGTGGGGACGGAGACCGACAGATGAACACTGAAGCTTTCTTT. V gene TRBV7-3 combines with J gene TRBJ1-1, with a possible D match to TRBD1 (5 bases). V lost 1 base, J lost 0 bases, and 24 bases lay in between. The CDR3 covers 20 residues. CDR1 is SGHTA and CDR2 is FQGTGA in the germline V gene.

This clonotype has only a few counts. This rearrangement joins TRBV7-2 to TRBJ2-3; TRBD2 matches at 7 bases. Trimming at V came to 2 bases and at J to 7 bases, leaving 12 bases not matched to a gene. The CDR3 is 16 residues long. Germline CDR1 and CDR2: SGHTA and FQGNSA. This chain's CDR3 is CASSLRGTTREYTQYF. The CDR3 region has the DNA TGTGCCAGCAGCTTACGCGGGACTACTCGGGAATATACGCAGTATTTT.

This clonotype came up a few times. V usage is TRBV5-1 and J usage is TRBJ2-1; the D gene is possibly TRBD1 (5 bases). There are 13 residues in the CDR3. CDR1 SGHRS and CDR2 YFSETQ come from the germline V gene. V lost 0 bases to trimming and J lost 10 bases, with 11 bases between them. The CDR3 nucleotides read TGCGCCAGCAGCTTGGATCAGGGCAGCGAGCAGTTCTTC. This encodes CASSLDQGSEQFF. Using reference TRBV5-1 and TRBJ2-1 for the parts outside the CDR3, the full variable domain is KAGVTQTPRYLIKTRGQQVTLSCSPISGHRSVSWYQQTPGQGLQFLFEYFSETQRNKGNFPGRFSGRQFSNSRSEMNVSTLELGDSALYLCASSLDQGSEQFFGPGTRLTVL.

This clonotype was observed many times. This chain connects TRBV5-1 to TRBJ1-6; 11 positions agree with TRBD1. This CDR3 has 14 residues. The trim removed 4 bases at V and 8 bases at J, leaving 2 bases unmatched. Germline V lookup: CDR1 SGHRS, CDR2 YFSETQ. This CDR3 reads CASSPDRGHSPLHF. As DNA, the CDR3 is TGCGCCAGCAGCCCGGACAGGGGGCATTCACCCCTCCACTTT.

This clonotype was picked up many times. This rearrangement joins TRBV14 to TRBJ2-5; TRBD1 agrees at 7 bases. The CDR3 sequence is 14 residues long. V was clipped by 5 bases and J by 5 bases; unmatched bases: 8. In germline, CDR1 is SGHDN, CDR2 FVKESK. The CDR3 DNA follows: TGTGCCAGCAGCGTACGACAGGGTATGGAGACCCAGTACTTC. It is translated as CASSVRQGMETQYF.

In this sample, this clonotype turned up a few times. V gene TRBV30 combines with J gene TRBJ1-2; the D gene is possibly TRBD1 (5 bases). CDR3 size: 13 residues. Germline CDR1 GTSNPN, CDR2 SVGIG (reference sequence). V gave up 3 bases and J gave up 4 bases, with 12 bases separating them. CDR3: CAWSDSGIYGYTF. CDR3 in DNA: TGTGCCTGGAGCGATTCAGGGATCTATGGCTACACCTTC.